Following are 10 T cell receptor beta chains from one sample sequenced in a study of T cell responses to AZD1222 COVID-19 vaccine. This table comes from immunoSEQ multiplex PCR, and its TCRdb copy is limited to in-frame clones, with some not included. In the table there are more than 95,000 clones, approximately 93% of which are singletons. Sequences were derived from peripheral blood, sampled on day 0 of AZD1222 vaccination. The receptor source for this set is an adult in good health.

This clone has a handful of counts. V is TRBV7-9 and J is TRBJ1-4; 8 nucleotides line up with TRBD1. Germline loops: CDR1 SEHNR, CDR2 FQNEAQ (reference sequence). CDR3 length: 14 amino acids. The junction had 5 bases not matched to a gene; V was cut back by 4 bases and J by 7 bases. CDR3 residues: CASSSRGLGEKLFF. The CDR3, as DNA: TGTGCCAGCAGCTCCAGGGGGCTGGGTGAAAAACTGTTTTTT.

This sequence joins TRBV2 and TRBJ2-4; D is perhaps TRBD1 (6 bases). V lost 6 bases to trimming and J lost 2 bases, with 17 bases between them. Germline CDR1 and CDR2: SNHLY and FYNNEI. The CDR3 consists of 16 residues. CDR3 loop: CASRRLNRESKNIQYF. CDR3 coding DNA: TGTGCCAGCAGGAGATTAAACAGGGAATCCAAAAACATTCAGTACTTC.

This chain uses TRBV29-1 with TRBJ2-3, with 9 bases aligning to TRBD2. Germline V gene lookup returns CDR1 SQVTM and CDR2 ANQGSEA. V trimming: 5 bases; J trimming: 0 bases; junction bases outside the gene matches: 9. This CDR3 comprises 16 residues. CDR3 bases: TGCAGCGTTTGGGCTAGCGGGGTAAAAAGCACAGATACGCAGTATTTT. This codes for CSVWASGVKSTDTQYF.

This sequence joins TRBV7-9 and TRBJ1-2, with D possibly TRBD1 on 5 matching bases. V gave up 5 bases and J gave up 4 bases, with 11 bases separating them. Germline V gene sequence: CDR1 SEHNR, CDR2 FQNEAQ (reference sequence). The length of the CDR3 is 13 residues. The CDR3 here is CASSPGRSYGYTF. The CDR3 region has the DNA TGTGCCAGCAGCCCGGGACGGTCCTATGGCTACACCTTC.

V and J are TRBV19 and TRBJ2-3; TRBD2 might be the D (5 bases). Germline lookup yields CDR1 LNHDA and CDR2 SQIVND (reference sequence). Trimming took 1 base from V and 4 from J, leaving 12 bases between them. The CDR3 has 15 amino acids. The CDR3 reads CASSIGIGGADTQYF. Written as DNA, the CDR3 is TGTGCCAGTAGTATAGGGATCGGAGGCGCAGATACGCAGTATTTT.

The chain uses TRBV7-2 and TRBJ2-3; 16 positions match TRBD2. CDR1 and CDR2 (germline): SGHTA, FQGNSA. With V trimmed by 5 bases and J by 5 bases, 13 bases remained unmatched. The CDR3 contains 19 residues. In DNA, the CDR3 is TGTGCCAGCAGCCCGCCCCCGGGACTAGCGGGAGGGATCAGAGATACGCAGTATTTT. It is translated as CASSPPPGLAGGIRDTQYF.

This chain links TRBV2 with TRBJ2-3; no definite D call. The CDR3 consists of 14 residues. Germline CDR1 SNHLY, CDR2 FYNNEI. With 7 bases removed from V and 3 bases from J, the gap between germline ends came to 14 bases. The CDR3 loop reads CASTRQQTTDTQYF. The CDR3 DNA reads as TGTGCCAGCACTCGGCAGCAGACGACAGATACGCAGTATTTT.

The rearrangement joins TRBV30 to TRBJ2-1; D is ambiguous. Germline assignment: CDR1 GTSNPN and CDR2 SVGIG (reference sequence). The CDR3 length is 11 residues. V gave up 0 bases and J gave up 9 bases, with 6 bases separating them. The CDR3, as DNA: TGTGCCTGGAGTGTACTGAGTGAGCAGTTCTTC. This encodes CAWSVLSEQFF. The full variable domain, completed using reference TRBV30 and TRBJ2-1, is SQTIHQWPATLVQPVGSPLSLECTVEGTSNPNLYWYRQAAGRGLQLLFYSVGIGQISSEVPQNLSASRPQDRQFILSSKKLLLSDSGFYLCAWSVLSEQFFGPGTRLTVL.

The chain links TRBV19 to TRBJ2-7, with TRBD1 matching 9 bases. The CDR3 loop spans 13 amino acids. Losses at the gene ends were 6 bases for V and 5 bases for J; bases not matched to a gene: 5. The germline CDR1 and CDR2 sequences are LNHDA and SQIVND (reference sequence). CDR3 amino acids: CASRERTGDEQYF. Written as DNA, the CDR3 is TGTGCCAGTAGAGAAAGGACAGGGGACGAGCAGTACTTC.

The rearrangement links TRBV4-2 to TRBJ1-1; the match to TRBD1 covers 7 bases. J was trimmed by 1 base and V by 3 bases; bases with no gene match: 2. The germline V gene has CDR1 LGHNA and CDR2 YNFKEQ. This CDR3 has 14 residues. The CDR3 region has the DNA TGTGCCAGCAGCCAGGGACAGTCGAACACTGAAGCTTTCTTT. Residues: CASSQGQSNTEAFF.